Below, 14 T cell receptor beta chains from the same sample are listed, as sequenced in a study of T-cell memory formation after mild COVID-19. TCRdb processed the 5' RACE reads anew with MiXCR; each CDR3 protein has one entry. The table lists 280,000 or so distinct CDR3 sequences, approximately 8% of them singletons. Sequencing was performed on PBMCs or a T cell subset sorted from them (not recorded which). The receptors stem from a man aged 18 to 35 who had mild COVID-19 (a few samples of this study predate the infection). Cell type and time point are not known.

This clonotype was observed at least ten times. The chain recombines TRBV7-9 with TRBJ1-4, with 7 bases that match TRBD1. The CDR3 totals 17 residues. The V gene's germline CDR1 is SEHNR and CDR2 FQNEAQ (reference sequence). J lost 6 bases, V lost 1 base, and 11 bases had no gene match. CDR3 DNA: TGTGCCAGCAGCTTAGGGTCCCGGGGACAGCCAGATGAAAAACTGTTTTTT. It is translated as CASSLGSRGQPDEKLFF.

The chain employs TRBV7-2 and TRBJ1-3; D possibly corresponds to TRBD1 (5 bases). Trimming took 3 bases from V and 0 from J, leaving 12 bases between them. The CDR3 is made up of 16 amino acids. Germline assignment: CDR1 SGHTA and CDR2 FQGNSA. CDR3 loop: CASSLGQRSSGNTIYF. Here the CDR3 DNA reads TGTGCCAGCAGCTTGGGGCAGCGTTCCTCTGGAAACACCATATATTTT. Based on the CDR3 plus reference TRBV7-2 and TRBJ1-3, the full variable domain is GAGVSQSPSNKVTEKGKDVELRCDPISGHTALYWYRQSLGQGLEFLIYFQGNSAPDKSGLPSDRFSAERTGGSVSTLTIQRTQQEDSAVYLCASSLGQRSSGNTIYFGEGSWLTVV.

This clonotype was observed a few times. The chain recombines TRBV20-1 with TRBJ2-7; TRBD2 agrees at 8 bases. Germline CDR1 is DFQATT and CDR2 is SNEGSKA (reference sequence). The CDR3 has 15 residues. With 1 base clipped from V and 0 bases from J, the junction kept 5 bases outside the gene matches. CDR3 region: CSARAATSASYEQYF. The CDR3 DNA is TGCAGTGCTAGAGCTGCGACTAGCGCCTCCTACGAGCAGTACTTC.

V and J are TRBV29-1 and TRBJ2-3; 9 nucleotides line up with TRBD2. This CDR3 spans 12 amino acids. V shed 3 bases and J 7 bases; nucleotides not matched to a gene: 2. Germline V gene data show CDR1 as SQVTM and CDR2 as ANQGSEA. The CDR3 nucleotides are TGCAGCGTTGAGGCGGGGGGGAATACGCAGTATTTT. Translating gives CSVEAGGNTQYF.

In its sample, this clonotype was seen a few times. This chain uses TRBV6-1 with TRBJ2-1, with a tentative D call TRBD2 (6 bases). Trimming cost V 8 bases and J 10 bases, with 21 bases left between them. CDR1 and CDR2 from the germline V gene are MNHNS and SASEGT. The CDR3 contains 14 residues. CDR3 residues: CASPLVGGVGEQFF. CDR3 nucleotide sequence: TGTGCCAGCCCTCTCGTGGGCGGGGTAGGGGAGCAGTTCTTC.

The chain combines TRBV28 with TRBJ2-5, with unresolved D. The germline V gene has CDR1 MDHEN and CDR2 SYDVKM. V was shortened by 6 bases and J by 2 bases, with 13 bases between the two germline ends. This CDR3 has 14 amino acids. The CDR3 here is CASSKRRLQETQYF. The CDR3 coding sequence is TGTGCCAGCAGCAAGAGACGGCTACAAGAGACCCAGTACTTC. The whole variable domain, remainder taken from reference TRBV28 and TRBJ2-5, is DVKVTQSSRYLVKRTGEKVFLECVQDMDHENMFWYRQDPGLGLRLIYFSYDVKMKEKGDIPEGYSVSREKKERFSLILESASTNQTSMYLCASSKRRLQETQYFGPGTRLLVL.

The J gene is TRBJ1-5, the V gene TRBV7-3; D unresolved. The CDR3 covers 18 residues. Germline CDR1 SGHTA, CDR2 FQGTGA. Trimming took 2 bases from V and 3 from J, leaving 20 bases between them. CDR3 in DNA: TGTGCCAGCAGCTTAGGTCTCTCCTTCTCGTGCCCCAATCAGCCCCAGCATTTT. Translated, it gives CASSLGLSFSCPNQPQHF.

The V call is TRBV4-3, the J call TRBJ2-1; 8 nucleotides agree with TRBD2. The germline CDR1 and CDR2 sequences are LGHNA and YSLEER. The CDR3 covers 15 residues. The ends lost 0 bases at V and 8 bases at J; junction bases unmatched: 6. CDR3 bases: TGCGCCAGCAGCCAAGATCCAGGGCGGGAGGATGAGCAGTTCTTC. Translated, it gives CASSQDPGREDEQFF.

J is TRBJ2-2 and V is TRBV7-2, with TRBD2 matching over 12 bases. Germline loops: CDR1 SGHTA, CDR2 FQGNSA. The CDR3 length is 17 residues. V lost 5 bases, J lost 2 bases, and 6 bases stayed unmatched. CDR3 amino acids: CASSRTSGALNTGELFF. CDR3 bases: TGTGCCAGCAGCCGGACTAGCGGGGCCCTAAACACCGGGGAGCTGTTTTTT.

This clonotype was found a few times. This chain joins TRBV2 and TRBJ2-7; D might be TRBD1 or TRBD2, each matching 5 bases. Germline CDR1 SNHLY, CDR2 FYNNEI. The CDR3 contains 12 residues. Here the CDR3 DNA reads TGTGCCAGCACTACGGATGAACGGGACGTAGACGTC. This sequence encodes CASTTDERDVDV.

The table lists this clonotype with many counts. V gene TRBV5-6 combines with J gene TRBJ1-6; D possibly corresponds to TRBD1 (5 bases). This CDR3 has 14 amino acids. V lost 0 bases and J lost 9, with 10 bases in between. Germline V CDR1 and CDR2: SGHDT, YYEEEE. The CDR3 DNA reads TGTGCCAGCAGCTTGGGTCTTGGGGGTTCACCCCTCCACTTT. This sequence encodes CASSLGLGGSPLHF.

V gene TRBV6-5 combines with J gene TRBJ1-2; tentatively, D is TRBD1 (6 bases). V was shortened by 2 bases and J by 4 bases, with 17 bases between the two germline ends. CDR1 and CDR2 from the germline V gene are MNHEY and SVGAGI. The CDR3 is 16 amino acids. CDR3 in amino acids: CASSYEGGGRFYGYTF. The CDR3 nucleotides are TGTGCCAGCAGTTACGAGGGAGGGGGGCGCTTCTATGGCTACACCTTC.

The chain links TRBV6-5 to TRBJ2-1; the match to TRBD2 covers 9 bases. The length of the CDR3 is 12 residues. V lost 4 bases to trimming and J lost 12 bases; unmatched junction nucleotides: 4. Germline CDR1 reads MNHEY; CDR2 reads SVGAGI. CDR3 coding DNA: TGTGCCAGCAGTTTCGGACTAGCGCGGCAGTTCTTC. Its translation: CASSFGLARQFF.

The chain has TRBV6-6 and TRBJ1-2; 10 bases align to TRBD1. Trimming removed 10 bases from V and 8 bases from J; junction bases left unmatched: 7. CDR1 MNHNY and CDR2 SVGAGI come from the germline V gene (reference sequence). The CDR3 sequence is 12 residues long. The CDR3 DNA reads TGTGCCATTCGACAGGGGGCGGAGGGCTACACCTTC. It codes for CAIRQGAEGYTF.